This TCR beta chain was captured by sequencing in a study of shared clonotypes between healthy human individuals. Whole-study context: Samples came from a couple of female and three male donors aged 18 to 49.

The method was immunoSEQ multiplex PCR; TCRdb's version includes in-frame clones alone and lacks a portion of them. Altogether 1.5 million to 2.5 million clones are present, approximately 94% being singletons, with the ten largest covering under 1.5%. Germline values: CDR1 SEHNR, CDR2 FQNEAQ (reference sequence). This CDR3 has 13 residues. The V gene lost 4 bases and the J gene lost 5 bases, with 12 bases spanning the gap. It was CD45RO-negative cells, positively selected for CCR7, that made up naive CD8 cells, with terminally differentiated effector memory CD45RA+ cells excluded. The sequence was collected from a man aged 18 to 35 in good health. The gene calls are TRBV7-9 and TRBJ2-7; D not certain. The sample was naive CD8+ T cells sorted from blood. CDR3 sequence: CASSSPRAHEQYF. CDR3 bases: TGTGCCAGCAGCTCACCAAGGGCCCACGAGCAGTACTTC.